These 32 T cell receptor beta chains came from one sample sequenced in a study of naive and memory T cell subsets. An equimolar mix of two oligonucleotides served as the beta constant-region primer for TRBC1 and TRBC2. Ligated cDNA was amplified by four rounds of PCR with nested alpha and beta constant-region primers and SP2. TCRdb re-derived calls from the UMI-ligation and nested PCR reads in MiXCR, one entry per CDR3 protein. The profile covers around 110,000 distinct CDR3 sequences, with 36% appearing a single time and roughly 0.86% taken by the ten largest. Sequenced sample: central memory CD4+ T cells from blood. The source of these receptors is a human donor in good health.

The V and J genes are TRBV6-1 and TRBJ1-1, with a weak D call TRBD1 (5 bases). The V and J ends lost 5 bases and 5 bases respectively, with 12 bases between them. The CDR3 spans 13 residues. Germline-derived CDR1 and CDR2 are MNHNS and SASEGT. The CDR3: CASSRWGETEAFF. In DNA form, the CDR3 reads TGTGCCAGCAGTCGATGGGGCGAGACTGAAGCTTTCTTT.

This clonotype was counted between two and nine times. The CDR3: CASSSRDRIYEQYF. The CDR3 DNA follows: TGTGCCAGCAGTAGCCGGGACAGGATCTACGAGCAGTACTTC. The chain links TRBV6-6 to TRBJ2-7, with TRBD1 matching over 8 bases. The J segment lost 3 bases and the V segment lost 5 bases, leaving 6 bases of the junction unmatched. The CDR3 contains 14 residues. Germline V gene data show CDR1 as MNHNY and CDR2 as SVGAGI (reference sequence).

This clonotype has a handful of counts. The CDR3 spells CSAREAAGYNEQFF. CDR3 sequence (DNA): TGCAGTGCTAGAGAGGCGGCTGGATACAATGAGCAGTTCTTC. The rearrangement links TRBV20-1 to TRBJ2-1; D gene uncertain. V was cut by 0 bases and J by 4 bases, with 10 bases left in between. The CDR3 runs to 14 residues. Per the germline V gene, CDR1 is DFQATT and CDR2 is SNEGSKA (reference sequence).

This chain links TRBV6-1 with TRBJ1-5, with TRBD1 matching over 9 bases. Germline values: CDR1 MNHNS, CDR2 SASEGT. The V gene end was trimmed by 5 bases and the J gene end by 6 bases; junction bases not matched to a gene: 2. The CDR3 sequence is 13 residues long. The CDR3 coding sequence is TGTGCCAGCAGTACGGACAGGGGTCAGCCCCAGCATTTT. This translates into CASSTDRGQPQHF.

In its sample, this clonotype was seen a few times. The rearrangement uses TRBV10-3 and TRBJ1-5, with no clear D. Germline assignment: CDR1 ENHRY and CDR2 SYGVKD. V lost 4 bases and J lost 2, with 9 bases in between. CDR3 length: 14 amino acids. The CDR3 sequence is CAISADIRNQPQHF. Written as DNA, the CDR3 is TGTGCCATCAGTGCTGACATACGCAATCAGCCCCAGCATTTT.

This clonotype was picked up a small number of times. V usage is TRBV4-1 and J usage is TRBJ1-5, with D possibly TRBD1 on 6 matching bases. Looked up from germline, CDR1 is MGHRA and CDR2 is YSYEKL. Trimming shortened V by 1 base and J by 9 bases, and 16 bases separated the two germline ends. The CDR3 length is 15 residues. The CDR3 is CASSQAGALVSPQHF. The CDR3 DNA is TGCGCCAGCAGCCAAGCGGGGGCTCTCGTATCGCCCCAGCATTTT.

This clonotype was observed a handful of times. This chain uses TRBV24-1 with TRBJ2-3; D is unresolved. The length of the CDR3 is 13 residues. Germline V gene data show CDR1 as KGHDR and CDR2 as SFDVKD. V was cut by 4 bases and J by 2 bases, with 6 bases left in between. As DNA, the CDR3 is TGTGCCACCAGTGAACCCCCCACAGATACGCAGTATTTT. It is translated as CATSEPPTDTQYF.

The chain carries TRBV20-1 and TRBJ2-5; D might be TRBD2 (5 bases). The V end lost 0 bases, the J end lost 1 base, and 12 bases lay between the germline ends. Germline values: CDR1 DFQATT, CDR2 SNEGSKA (reference sequence). The CDR3 covers 15 residues. The CDR3 is CSARDFRSGQETQYF. CDR3 DNA: TGCAGTGCTAGAGATTTCAGAAGCGGCCAAGAGACCCAGTACTTC.

The V gene is TRBV6-1, the J gene TRBJ1-5; 9 bases align to TRBD1. The CDR3 length is 13 residues. CDR1 and CDR2 from the germline V gene are MNHNS and SASEGT. After removal of 4 bases from V and 7 bases from J, the junction contained 2 bases not matched to a gene. The CDR3 bases are TGTGCCAGCAGTGTACAGGGGGCCCAGCCCCAGCATTTT. Translation: CASSVQGAQPQHF.

This clonotype was seen more than once but under ten times. The chain has TRBV27 and TRBJ1-5, with a weak D call TRBD1 (5 bases). This CDR3 spans 15 amino acids. Germline CDR1 MNHEY, CDR2 SMNVEV (reference sequence). V shed 2 bases and J shed 4 bases, with 12 bases lying between them. In DNA form, the CDR3 reads TGTGCCAGCAGTTTAAGCGACAGCCCAAATCAGCCCCAGCATTTT. Translated, it gives CASSLSDSPNQPQHF.

The chain joins TRBV5-1 to TRBJ2-4, with 10 bases that match TRBD1. Germline CDR1 SGHRS, CDR2 YFSETQ. Trimming took 4 bases from V and 10 from J; bases not matched to a gene: 2. The CDR3 is 12 amino acids. The CDR3 loop is CASSEDRGIQYF. The CDR3, as DNA: TGCGCCAGCAGCGAGGACAGGGGGATTCAGTACTTC.

The chain carries TRBV21-1 and TRBJ1-5; the D segment call TRBD1 is taken from the table without a DNA check. TRBV21-1 is classified as a pseudogene. The CDR3 extends over 18 amino acids. CDR3 coding DNA: TGTGCCAGCAGCAAATCTACCCCTAGGGGGGCTGGTAATCAGCCCCAGCATTTT. Translated: CASSKSTPRGAGNQPQHF.

The chain couples TRBV4-2 to TRBJ2-7, with TRBD1 as a possible D gene (6 bases). The CDR3 is 16 residues long. The V gene lost 1 base and the J gene lost 2 bases, with 15 bases spanning the gap. CDR1 and CDR2 from the germline V gene are LGHNA and YNFKEQ. The CDR3 loop is CASSQVSNRVTYEQYF. CDR3 sequence (DNA): TGTGCCAGCAGCCAAGTGTCGAACAGGGTAACCTACGAGCAGTACTTC.

V usage is TRBV6-1 and J usage is TRBJ1-5; D ambiguous. The V end was cut by 4 bases, the J end by 0 bases, with 13 bases between. The CDR3 totals 16 residues. Germline lookup yields CDR1 MNHNS and CDR2 SASEGT. The CDR3 loop is CASSVEARYSNQPQHF. CDR3 DNA sequence: TGTGCCAGCAGTGTGGAGGCCCGGTATAGCAATCAGCCCCAGCATTTT.

Ten or more counts support this clonotype. The V call is TRBV18, the J call TRBJ2-1, with 10 bases matching TRBD2. The CDR3 length is 15 residues. V was pared by 5 bases and J by 5 bases, with 6 bases of the junction left unmatched. Germline V gene lookup returns CDR1 KGHSH and CDR2 LQKENI. The CDR3 reads CASSSASGRNNEQFF. Here the CDR3 DNA reads TGTGCCAGCTCATCCGCTAGCGGGAGAAACAATGAGCAGTTCTTC.

The sample holds a few counts of this clonotype. The rearrangement links TRBV10-2 to TRBJ2-2; D is unresolved. The CDR3 totals 14 residues. CDR1 and CDR2 from the germline V gene are WSHSY and SAAADI. V gave up 4 bases and J gave up 0 bases, with 6 bases separating them. The CDR3 is CASSGATNTGELFF. CDR3 nucleotide sequence: TGCGCCAGCAGTGGAGCGACGAACACCGGGGAGCTGTTTTTT.

This clonotype has a handful of counts. A read error may produce the germline difference seen at one junction end. The gene calls are TRBV6-1 and TRBJ2-7; TRBD1 or TRBD2 may be the D gene (5 bases each). CDR1 and CDR2 (germline): MNHNS, SASEGT. CDR3 length: 13 residues. CDR3 sequence: CASSELQGVVSHF. In DNA form, the CDR3 reads TGTGCCAGCAGTGAACTTCAGGGAGTAGTTTCGCACTTC.

The V gene is TRBV27, the J gene TRBJ1-2; TRBD1 matches 7 bases. Unmatched junction bases numbered 11, after V lost 3 bases and J lost 4 bases. In germline, CDR1 is MNHEY, CDR2 SMNVEV (reference sequence). The CDR3 loop spans 16 amino acids. CDR3 in amino acids: CASSLTILQGFYGYTF. In nucleotides, the CDR3 is TGTGCCAGCAGTTTGACGATTCTACAGGGGTTCTATGGCTACACCTTC.

Ten or more counts support this clonotype. This chain connects TRBV5-1 to TRBJ2-7, with TRBD2 as a possible D gene (8 bases). The V end lost 4 bases, the J end lost 11 bases, and 25 bases lay between the germline ends. The V gene's germline CDR1 is SGHRS and CDR2 YFSETQ. The CDR3 has 15 residues. The CDR3 sequence: CASSTGQRGTAFEYF. In nucleotides, the CDR3 is TGCGCCAGCAGCACGGGACAGCGGGGGACCGCGTTCGAGTACTTC.

The rearrangement joins TRBV12-3 or TRBV12-4 to TRBJ2-5, with a possible D match to TRBD2 (6 bases). Trimming left V 6 bases short and J 0 bases short, with 14 bases between. This CDR3 has 15 amino acids. CDR3 amino acids: CASSFYGGNQETQYF. CDR3 sequence (DNA): TGTGCCAGCAGCTTCTACGGGGGTAACCAAGAGACCCAGTACTTC.

This clonotype was observed a handful of times. The chain recombines TRBV6-5 with TRBJ2-1; 10 bases line up with TRBD2. Germline V gene data show CDR1 as MNHEY and CDR2 as SVGAGI. The CDR3 totals 15 residues. The trim removed 2 bases at V and 8 bases at J, leaving 6 bases unmatched. The CDR3 DNA reads TGTGCCAGCAGTTACGCTAGCGGGAGTTCCTATGAGCAGTTCTTC. Translating gives CASSYASGSSYEQFF.

This chain connects TRBV5-1 to TRBJ2-7; perhaps D is TRBD1 or TRBD2 (5 bases each). The CDR3 consists of 15 residues. Germline-derived CDR1 and CDR2 are SGHRS and YFSETQ. Trimming removed 1 base from V and 3 bases from J, with 14 bases in between. DNA of the CDR3: TGCGCCAGCAGCTTGTCTTCCCTGAGGGGCTACGAGCAGTACTTC. Translating gives CASSLSSLRGYEQYF.

CDR3 sequence reads: CASSLAIGGNSPLHF. CDR3 sequence (DNA): TGTGCCAGCAGCTTAGCGATAGGGGGGAATTCACCCCTCCACTTT. The V gene is TRBV7-8, the J gene TRBJ1-6, with a possible D match to TRBD1 (6 bases). This CDR3 is 15 amino acids long. Per germline, CDR1 SGHVS and CDR2 FQNEAQ. V dropped 0 bases and J dropped 7 bases, with 10 bases sitting between them.

This clonotype was counted a few times. The chain has TRBV28 and TRBJ2-2, with TRBD1 identical over 7 bases. V lost 5 bases and J lost 5; bases outside the gene matches: 8. The germline V gene encodes CDR1 MDHEN and CDR2 SYDVKM. The CDR3 has 15 amino acids. The CDR3 region is CASSPTRTGTGELFF. Written as DNA, the CDR3 is TGTGCCAGCAGTCCCACCCGGACAGGAACCGGGGAGCTGTTTTTT.

For the CDR3, the DNA is TGCAGTGCCACTAGGACAGGGAATAACATTCAGTACTTC. Its translation is CSATRTGNNIQYF. The rearrangement links TRBV20-1 to TRBJ2-4; 8 nucleotides match TRBD1. Trimming took 6 bases from V and 7 from J; bases not matched to a gene: 8. CDR3 length equals 13 residues. CDR1 DFQATT and CDR2 SNEGSKA come from the germline V gene (reference sequence).

J is TRBJ1-2 and V is TRBV29-1; no definite D call. CDR1 SQVTM and CDR2 ANQGSEA come from the germline V gene. The germline V and J ends were trimmed by 7 bases and 8 bases, with 11 bases remaining between them. The CDR3 totals 10 residues. The DNA of the CDR3 is TGCAGCGCTGGACTGGAGGGCTACACCTTC. Its protein is CSAGLEGYTF.

V is TRBV20-1 and J is TRBJ2-1, with D perhaps matching TRBD1 (6 bases). V was shortened by 6 bases and J by 8 bases, with 14 bases between the two germline ends. Germline assignment: CDR1 DFQATT and CDR2 SNEGSKA (reference sequence). The CDR3 sequence is 12 residues long. This CDR3 is CSASRRGDEQFF. The CDR3 nucleotides read TGCAGTGCGTCGCGCAGGGGCGATGAGCAGTTCTTC.

This clonotype has a handful of counts. This rearrangement joins TRBV27 to TRBJ1-2; 7 bases align to TRBD1. The V segment lost 2 bases and the J segment 4 bases; nucleotides outside the gene matches: 1. CDR3 size: 13 residues. The germline gives CDR1 MNHEY, CDR2 SMNVEV (reference sequence). The CDR3 region has the DNA TGTGCCAGCAGTTTAAAGGGGGCCTATGGCTACACCTTC. Translation: CASSLKGAYGYTF.

This chain connects TRBV14 to TRBJ2-1; 8 positions match TRBD2. Per germline, CDR1 SGHDN and CDR2 FVKESK. The CDR3 extends over 18 amino acids. V dropped 4 bases and J dropped 3; count of bases not matched to a gene: 14. CDR3 amino acids: CASSLRAGGTLGYNEQFF. CDR3 in DNA: TGTGCCAGCAGCCTCCGGGCGGGGGGAACTCTGGGCTACAATGAGCAGTTCTTC.

This clonotype showed up just a few times. The chain joins TRBV20-1 to TRBJ1-5; D is ambiguous. This CDR3 has 13 residues. Germline V lookup: CDR1 DFQATT, CDR2 SNEGSKA (reference sequence). Deletions cut 2 bases from V and 4 bases from J, with 9 bases between. The CDR3 DNA reads TGCAGTGCTAGAATGGACGGGAATCAGCCCCAGCATTTT. The encoded protein is CSARMDGNQPQHF.

This clonotype was seen a handful of times. The chain employs TRBV30 and TRBJ1-5, with unresolved D. CDR1 and CDR2 from the germline V gene are GTSNPN and SVGIG (reference sequence). The CDR3 length is 15 residues. V lost 3 bases and J 4 bases, leaving 16 bases between the germline ends. CDR3 protein: CAWSLGPYSNQPQHF. DNA of the CDR3: TGTGCCTGGAGCTTAGGGCCCTATAGTAATCAGCCCCAGCATTTT.

The chain joins TRBV20-1 to TRBJ2-1; weak D call: TRBD2 (6 bases). V lost 2 bases to trimming and J lost 3 bases, with 17 bases between them. This CDR3 spans 16 amino acids. Germline-derived CDR1 and CDR2 are DFQATT and SNEGSKA (reference sequence). Written as DNA, the CDR3 is TGCAGTGCTAGAATGTCGGTAGGGCGGGGCTACAATGAGCAGTTCTTC. It yields the protein CSARMSVGRGYNEQFF.